Listed here are 15 T cell receptor beta chains from one sample, sequenced in a study of blood T cell repertoires in COVID-19. Assay: immunoSEQ multiplex PCR; the TCRdb copy retains only in-frame clones and omits some. The table shows about 130,000 clones, with more than 70% occurring only once. The specimen sequenced was peripheral blood. Receptors originate from a man in his forties or fifties with acute or convalescent COVID-19.

This sequence joins TRBV15 and TRBJ1-2, with D uncertain. Germline CDR1 LNHNV, CDR2 YYDKDF (reference sequence). The CDR3 spans 14 residues. V was cut by 1 base and J by 5 bases, with 11 bases left in between. This CDR3 is CATSRGGERYGYTF. The CDR3 coding sequence is TGTGCCACCAGCAGAGGCGGAGAAAGGTATGGCTACACCTTC.

V and J are TRBV5-1 and TRBJ1-3; D may be TRBD1 (5 bases). In germline, CDR1 is SGHRS, CDR2 YFSETQ. This CDR3 spans 16 amino acids. Trimming took off 4 bases at V and 0 bases at J, with 14 bases between the two ends. The CDR3 bases are TGCGCCAGCAGCCCGCAGGGTATAAGCTCTGGAAACACCATATATTTT. Protein: CASSPQGISSGNTIYF. Together with reference TRBV5-1 and TRBJ1-3, the CDR3 gives the full variable domain: KAGVTQTPRYLIKTRGQQVTLSCSPISGHRSVSWYQQTPGQGLQFLFEYFSETQRNKGNFPGRFSGRQFSNSRSEMNVSTLELGDSALYLCASSPQGISSGNTIYFGEGSWLTVV.

This clone has only one observation. The chain recombines TRBV7-2 with TRBJ1-5, with D tentatively TRBD1 (5 bases). Germline CDR1 is SGHTA and CDR2 is FQGNSA. This CDR3 is built from 14 residues. V lost 2 bases, J lost 5 bases, and 10 bases lay in between. The CDR3 loop reads CASSLSQGYQPQHF. The CDR3 bases are TGTGCCAGCAGCTTAAGCCAGGGTTATCAGCCCCAGCATTTT.

This chain connects TRBV7-2 to TRBJ1-2; D may be TRBD1 (6 bases). Trimming removed 5 bases at V and 5 bases at J, with 12 bases between. This CDR3 region has 13 residues. Germline V CDR1 and CDR2: SGHTA, FQGNSA. The CDR3 is CASSPGQRYGYTF. DNA of the CDR3: TGTGCCAGCAGCCCCGGACAGAGGTATGGCTACACCTTC.

This clone was seen a few times. The chain recombines TRBV2 with TRBJ1-2; D is ambiguous. V was cut by 8 bases and J by 3 bases, with 7 bases left in between. Per the germline V gene, CDR1 is SNHLY and CDR2 is FYNNEI. The CDR3 consists of 11 residues. For the CDR3, the DNA is TGTGCCAGCCTTATTTACTATGGCTACACCTTC. Translating gives CASLIYYGYTF.

The gene calls are TRBV29-1 and TRBJ1-1; 8 bases are a match to TRBD1. The ends lost 7 bases at V and 7 bases at J; junction bases unmatched: 8. Germline CDR1 SQVTM, CDR2 ANQGSEA. This CDR3 is 12 amino acids long. The CDR3 nucleotides read TGCAGCGCGGACAGGGTCGCATTTGAAGCTTTCTTT. Translating gives CSADRVAFEAFF.

This clone was counted only a few times. The chain carries TRBV5-5 and TRBJ2-3; D possibly corresponds to TRBD2 (6 bases). Per the germline V gene, CDR1 is SGHKS and CDR2 is YYEKEE (reference sequence). This CDR3 is 16 amino acids long. Trimming pared 1 base from V and 2 bases from J, leaving 14 bases between. The DNA of the CDR3 is TGTGCCAGCAGCTTGCTCCGCGGGGCGATCACAGATACGCAGTATTTT. It yields the protein CASSLLRGAITDTQYF.

The rearrangement joins TRBV3-1 (or the pseudogene TRBV3-2) to TRBJ1-2; D might be TRBD1 (6 bases). This CDR3 comprises 17 residues. V was clipped by 4 bases and J by 0 bases, with 18 bases between them. CDR1 is LGHDT and CDR2 is YNNKEL in the germline V gene (reference sequence). The CDR3 region has the DNA TGTGCCAGCAGCCCTCCGGGGGGCCTTAAGACTAACTATGGCTACACCTTC. This encodes CASSPPGGLKTNYGYTF.

This sequence joins TRBV5-1 and TRBJ1-1, with D uncertain. Trimming took off 5 bases at V and 7 bases at J, with 12 bases between the two ends. CDR3 length equals 12 residues. In germline, CDR1 is SGHRS, CDR2 YFSETQ. The CDR3, as DNA: TGCGCCAGCAGGTCCACTCCGAGTGAAGCTTTCTTT. This encodes CASRSTPSEAFF.

This chain links TRBV2 with TRBJ1-4, with a possible D match to TRBD1 (5 bases). This CDR3 spans 12 amino acids. Trimming stripped 6 bases from V and 10 bases from J, with 12 bases between. The germline V gene has CDR1 SNHLY and CDR2 FYNNEI. In DNA, the CDR3 is TGTGCCAGCAGCGGGTCTAGGGGAAAACTGTTTTTT. Amino acids: CASSGSRGKLFF.

The chain recombines TRBV3-1 (or the pseudogene TRBV3-2) with TRBJ2-7; 7 bases fit TRBD2. Germline V lookup: CDR1 LGHDT, CDR2 YNNKEL (reference sequence). V was clipped by 4 bases and J by 6 bases; unmatched bases: 6. The CDR3 is 13 amino acids. The CDR3 nucleotides are TGTGCCAGCAGCCTTACTAGCGTTCTCGAGCAGTACTTC. This sequence encodes CASSLTSVLEQYF.

The gene calls are TRBV11-2 and TRBJ1-6; 9 bases align to TRBD1. V shed 2 bases, J shed 9 bases, and the junction held 5 bases outside the gene matches. Per the germline V gene, CDR1 is SGHAT and CDR2 is FQNNGV. The CDR3 consists of 15 residues. The DNA for the CDR3 is TGTGCCAGCAGCTTATTCGGGACAGGGTCTTCACCCCTCCACTTT. This encodes CASSLFGTGSSPLHF.

The chain uses TRBV10-3 and TRBJ1-2; D uncertain. Trimming stripped 3 bases from V and 3 bases from J, with 5 bases between. The CDR3 totals 12 residues. The germline CDR1 and CDR2 sequences are ENHRY and SYGVKD. Here the CDR3 DNA reads TGTGCCATCAGTGAACGGGACTATGGCTACACCTTC. Residues: CAISERDYGYTF.

The chain links TRBV7-2 to TRBJ1-1; D gene ambiguous. V shed 4 bases and J shed 3 bases, with 9 bases lying between them. The germline CDR1 and CDR2 sequences are SGHTA and FQGNSA. The CDR3 covers 13 residues. CDR3 sequence reads: CASSWRLDTEAFF. In DNA, the CDR3 is TGTGCCAGCAGCTGGAGACTTGACACTGAAGCTTTCTTT. The variable domain in full, completed from reference TRBV7-2 and TRBJ1-1, reads GAGVSQSPSNKVTEKGKDVELRCDPISGHTALYWYRQSLGQGLEFLIYFQGNSAPDKSGLPSDRFSAERTGGSVSTLTIQRTQQEDSAVYLCASSWRLDTEAFFGQGTRLTVV.

The chain employs TRBV11-2 and TRBJ1-1, with D possibly TRBD1 on 6 matching bases. Trimming removed 3 bases at V and 1 base at J, with 6 bases between. CDR1 and CDR2 from the germline V gene are SGHAT and FQNNGV. The CDR3 length is 13 residues. The CDR3 spells CASSLTGNTEAFF. CDR3 DNA: TGTGCCAGCAGCTTGACAGGGAACACTGAAGCTTTCTTT.